The clone carrying this T cell receptor beta chain showed up just once. Its specificity is not known. Primers included in the PCR were 60 Vbeta and 13 Jbeta primers. Measured with immunoSEQ multiplex PCR; TCRdb has only the in-frame clones, and not every one. Among more than 75,000 clones listed, under 80% were seen once. The data are from a study of cytomegalovirus exposure and HLA in healthy donors. Study-wide points: Among the most significant clusters, several appeared linked to common viral pathogens in a later analysis.

The CDR3 has 13 amino acids. Germline V gives CDR1 SNHLY, CDR2 FYNNEI. Trimming removed 6 bases at V and 2 bases at J, with 9 bases between. Sequencing used PBMCs. The receptor comes from a man aged 40-49 years in good health and CMV-seropositive. The rearrangement joins TRBV2 to TRBJ2-3, with TRBD2 as a possible D gene (5 bases). This chain's CDR3 is CASSLANTDTQYF. The DNA for the CDR3 is TGTGCCAGCAGCCTAGCAAACACAGATACGCAGTATTTT.